Listed below are T cell receptor beta chains from one sample, sequenced in a study of blood T cell repertoires in COVID-19. Method: immunoSEQ multiplex PCR; TCRdb's copy keeps in-frame clones and lacks some. The top ten clones hold 6% to 6.5% of a sample with about 250,000 clones, about 91% of them seen once. Specimen: peripheral blood. All receptors derive from a woman in her 30s with COVID-19, enrolled during active disease. The CDR3 runs from the conserved cysteine through the conserved F or W. D genes are given only for firm matches. Size is omitted from some rows. Given values are once, few, many or a class for expanded clones.

. TRBD2 TRBJ2-2 TRBV4-1 CASSQIGGATGELFF TGCGCCAGCAGCCAAATCGGGGGGGCGACCGGGGAGCTGTTTTTT
. . TRBJ1-2 TRBV18 CASSLNRESYTF TGTGCCAGCTCTCTAAACAGGGAAAGCTACACCTTC
. . TRBJ2-5 TRBV7-9 CASSWTAQETQYF TGTGCCAGCAGTTGGACAGCCCAAGAGACCCAGTACTTC
. . TRBJ1-2 TRBV7-9 CASSLGILNYGYTF TGTGCCAGCAGCTTGGGCATTTTAAACTATGGCTACACCTTC
. . TRBJ1-4 TRBV4-2 CASSQDRGVNNEKLFF TGTGCCAGCAGCCAAGATCGGGGGGTGAATAATGAAAAACTGTTTTTT
. . TRBJ1-5 TRBV24-1 CATSDRGTDQPQHF TGTGCCACCAGTGATCGCGGGACTGATCAGCCCCAGCATTTT
. . TRBJ1-5 TRBV9 CASSVHRDSNQPQHF TGTGCCAGCAGCGTTCACAGGGATAGCAATCAGCCCCAGCATTTT
few TRBD2 TRBJ2-1 TRBV4-3 CASSQDIGGFGYEQFF TGCGCCAGCAGCCAAGATATCGGGGGGTTTGGCTATGAGCAGTTCTTC
. . TRBJ2-1 TRBV7-8 CASSLAAGQIDNEQFF TGTGCCAGCAGCTTAGCTGCGGGACAGATAGACAATGAGCAGTTCTTC
many . TRBJ2-5 TRBV14 CASSQEWSGTQYF TGTGCCAGCAGCCAAGAATGGAGCGGGACCCAGTACTTC
. . TRBJ2-7 TRBV7-2 CASSLGSGRPYEQYF TGTGCCAGCAGCTTAGGGTCAGGTAGACCCTACGAGCAGTACTTC
. TRBD1 TRBJ2-1 TRBV5-4 CASSWGQGFHNEQFF TGTGCCAGCAGCTGGGGACAGGGGTTTCACAATGAGCAGTTCTTC
. . TRBJ1-3 TRBV3-1/TRBV3-2 CASSRGFSGNTIYF TGTGCCAGCAGCCGCGGGTTCTCTGGAAACACCATATATTTT
. TRBD1 TRBJ2-2 TRBV19 CASTLDRGDTGELFF TGTGCCAGTACCTTGGACAGGGGGGACACCGGGGAGCTGTTTTTT
. . TRBJ2-1 TRBV5-8 CASSLGLASYNEQFF TGTGCCAGCAGCTTGGGGCTAGCCTCCTACAATGAGCAGTTCTTC
. . TRBJ2-4 TRBV3-1/TRBV3-2 CASSLMGGTSAKNIQYF TGTGCCAGCAGCCTCATGGGCGGGACTTCGGCCAAAAACATTCAGTACTTC
. . TRBJ2-3 TRBV25-1 CAGSGTNTDTQYF TGTGCAGGGAGCGGAACTAACACAGATACGCAGTATTTT
. TRBD2 TRBJ2-2 TRBV3-1/TRBV3-2 CASSQEWLAGGTNTGELFF TGTGCCAGCAGCCAAGAATGGCTAGCGGGGGGCACGAACACCGGGGAGCTGTTTTTT
. . TRBJ2-2 TRBV6-5 CASSSSSGELFF TGTGCCAGCAGTTCTTCCTCCGGGGAGCTGTTTTTT
. . TRBJ2-1 TRBV5-6 CASSGKPTFGGNEQFF TGTGCCAGCAGCGGAAAACCCACCTTCGGCGGGAATGAGCAGTTCTTC
. TRBD2 TRBJ2-6 TRBV5-1 CASSPGLAGSSGANVLTF TGCGCCAGCAGCCCGGGACTAGCGGGGAGCTCTGGGGCCAACGTCCTGACTTTC
once . TRBJ1-1 TRBV28 CASSPRAREAFF TGTGCCAGCAGCCCCCGAGCCCGGGAAGCTTTCTTT
. . TRBJ2-1 TRBV6-1 CASSEAERLGGEQFF TGTGCCAGCAGTGAAGCGGAGCGCCTGGGGGGTGAGCAGTTCTTC
. . TRBJ2-7 TRBV7-2 CASSPVTGSYEQYF TGTGCCAGCAGCCCGGTGACAGGTTCCTACGAGCAGTACTTC
. TRBD2 TRBJ2-2 TRBV11-3 CASSLRGVRGRRGTGELFF TGTGCCAGCAGCTTAAGAGGGGTTCGCGGGAGACGAGGCACCGGGGAGCTGTTTTTT
. . TRBJ1-2 TRBV29-1 CSVERNNYGYTF TGCAGCGTTGAGCGGAATAACTATGGCTACACCTTC
. TRBD1 TRBJ2-2 TRBV18 CASSPAGGETGELFF TGTGCCAGCTCACCGGCAGGGGGAGAAACCGGGGAGCTGTTTTTT
. TRBD1 TRBJ2-2 TRBV6-1 CASSERTGNTGELFF TGTGCCAGCAGTGAACGGACAGGGAACACCGGGGAGCTGTTTTTT
once TRBD1 TRBJ2-4 TRBV28 CASSPGQAAKNIQYF TGTGCCAGCAGCCCCGGACAGGCAGCCAAAAACATTCAGTACTTC
. TRBD1 TRBJ2-3 TRBV2 CASESQDRGPDTQYF TGTGCCAGCGAATCACAGGACAGGGGACCTGATACGCAGTATTTT
few . TRBJ2-1 TRBV27 CASSLDRPVTYNEQFF TGTGCCAGCAGTTTAGACAGGCCTGTGACCTACAATGAGCAGTTCTTC
once . TRBJ2-6 TRBV11-3 CASSFFGHSGANVLTF TGTGCCAGCAGCTTCTTTGGACACTCTGGGGCCAACGTCCTGACTTTC